This is a list of T cell receptor beta chains from one sample in a study of cytomegalovirus exposure and HLA in healthy donors. The assay was immunoSEQ multiplex PCR, and TCRdb's table has in-frame clones only and misses some. The data show approximately 280,000 clones, roughly 90% seen once. The sequenced sample consisted of PBMCs. The receptors shown here come from a young woman in good health and CMV-seronegative. Both conserved end residues are part of each CDR3. The order of the fields is D gene, V gene, clone size, J gene, CDR3 DNA, CDR3 protein. A D gene is named only where the DNA matches it firmly. For some rows the clone size is stated as once, few or many, or as a class when expanded; others skip it.

TRBD1	TRBV5-1	.	TRBJ1-4	TGCGCCAGCAGCTTGACAGGGGCATCGGTCGCGGGCGAAAAACTGTTTTTT	CASSLTGASVAGEKLFF
.	TRBV2	.	TRBJ1-2	TGTGCCAGCAGCATGGACAGTTTATCCTATGGCTACACCTTC	CASSMDSLSYGYTF
TRBD1	TRBV7-9	.	TRBJ1-1	TGTGCCAGCAGCTTAGCCTGGGGCAGGGGGCACTTGAACACTGAAGCTTTCTTT	CASSLAWGRGHLNTEAFF
.	TRBV10-2	.	TRBJ2-1	TGCGCCAGCAGGGCCGGGACACTGACCGATGAGCAGTTCTTC	CASRAGTLTDEQFF
.	TRBV30	.	TRBJ1-1	TGTGCCTGGGCGGGACGGTTGGGCACTGAAGCTTTCTTT	CAWAGRLGTEAFF
TRBD1	TRBV30	once	TRBJ2-7	TGTGCCTGGGCAGGGGGCCCCTACGAGCAGTACTTC	CAWAGGPYEQYF
TRBD2	TRBV11-2	.	TRBJ2-1	TGTGCCAGCAGCTCTCCGGGACTAGCTCATCTTGAGCAGTTCTTC	CASSSPGLAHLEQFF
TRBD1	TRBV27	.	TRBJ1-5	TGTGCCAGCAGTCTACGAGGACAGGTCTTGCAACTCGGTCAGCCCCAGCATTTT	CASSLRGQVLQLGQPQHF
.	TRBV5-6	once	TRBJ2-1	TGTGCCAGCAGCTTTCCCTCACTAGGTTTGGACAATGAGCAGTTCTTC	CASSFPSLGLDNEQFF
.	TRBV30	.	TRBJ2-7	TGTGCCTGGAGTGGGACAGCCTACGAGCAGTACTTC	CAWSGTAYEQYF
.	TRBV6-5	once	TRBJ1-6	TGTGCCAGCAGTTACTCAGCGCCTATCGATTCACCCCTCCACTTT	CASSYSAPIDSPLHF
TRBD2	TRBV5-1	.	TRBJ2-1	TGCGCCAGCAGCTTGGGTGGACTAGCGGGACCCAGTGAGCAGTTCTTC	CASSLGGLAGPSEQFF
.	TRBV6-1	.	TRBJ1-5	TGTGCCAGCAGTGTGACGGGTTATAGCAATCAGCCCCAGCATTTT	CASSVTGYSNQPQHF
.	TRBV6-6	.	TRBJ1-5	TGTGCCAGCAGGGCACAAGGACAACTGAAGCCCCAGCATTTT	CASRAQGQLKPQHF
.	TRBV15	.	TRBJ2-7	TGTGCCACCAGCAGAGAGGGCAGGGTCTACGAGCAGTACTTC	CATSREGRVYEQYF
TRBD1	TRBV11-2	.	TRBJ2-7	TGTGCCAGCAGCTTCGACAGGGACGACGAGCAGTACTTC	CASSFDRDDEQYF
.	TRBV4-1	.	TRBJ2-1	TGCGCCAGCAGCCAACCAGATACCGGGGGGCGCGGTGAGCAGTTCTTC	CASSQPDTGGRGEQFF
TRBD1	TRBV4-1	.	TRBJ1-5	TGCGCCAGCAGCCAGGAGACAGGGGGCTTGAATCAGCCCCAGCATTTT	CASSQETGGLNQPQHF
.	TRBV19	once	TRBJ1-1	TGTGCCAGTAGTATCGGGAGGAACACTGAAGCTTTCTTT	CASSIGRNTEAFF
.	TRBV7-8	.	TRBJ1-2	TGTGCCAGCAGTCTCCAGCGCGTTGCAGGCTACACCTTC	CASSLQRVAGYTF
TRBD1	TRBV15	.	TRBJ1-5	TGTGCCACCAGCAGAGGTTGGGACAGCCGCAATCAGCCCCAGCATTTT	CATSRGWDSRNQPQHF
.	TRBV30	once	TRBJ1-6	TGTGCCTGGAGTGCAGGGGATTCACCCCTCCACTTT	CAWSAGDSPLHF
TRBD2	TRBV28	once	TRBJ2-3	TGTGCCAGCAGTTCAATCATAGCGGGGGGGCCGCCAGATACGCAGTATTTT	CASSSIIAGGPPDTQYF
TRBD2	TRBV6-4	.	TRBJ2-1	TGTGCCAGCAGTGATGCGACTAGCGGGGGTAATGAGCAGTTCTTC	CASSDATSGGNEQFF